The entry below describes one T cell receptor (beta chain). Antigen unknown. This record comes from a study of Ad26.COV2.S vaccination and SARS-CoV-2 variants. The study's findings and limits: CD8+ and CD4+ T cells specific for spike reportedly responded with substantial breadth after vaccination. In TCR breadth and depth analyses, total T cell responses may have been underestimated. Comparability of non-spike TCR breadth was observed across vaccine and placebo recipients.

Clones were sequenced by immunoSEQ multiplex PCR, and TCRdb holds only the in-frame ones, with some missing. The data contain about 350,000 clones, 92% of them seen just once; the ten biggest clones take up 3% to 5%. The clonotype was recovered from a human donor who had recovered from COVID-19. This material consisted of peripheral blood, taken after recovery from COVID-19.

CDR3 coding DNA: TGTGCCAGCACCGCCAAGCCCGGGGGGGCCGGTGAGCAGTTCTTC. Translation: CASTAKPGGAGEQFF. The genes are TRBV6-5 and TRBJ2-1, with 8 bases fitting TRBD2. V gave up 7 bases and J gave up 9 bases; unmatched junction bases: 14. The length of the CDR3 is 15 residues. The germline V gene has CDR1 MNHEY and CDR2 SVGAGI.